This TCR beta chain was sequenced in a study of cytomegalovirus exposure and HLA in healthy donors. About this clone itself: The antigen remains undetermined.

Overall study findings and caveats: Later on, an analysis showed TCR association rates differing by HLA locus, with DRB1 the most and HLA-C the fewest. Later analysis identified several of the most significant clusters that appeared linked to common viral pathogens. It was reported in a later analysis that an Asian-associated ancestry cluster showed fewer N-insertions than the approximately 690-donor mean. A previous analysis found most TCR beta V segments productive roughly 87% or roughly 30% of the time.

The CDR3 is 20 amino acids. The germline V gene encodes CDR1 SGHNT and CDR2 YENEEA. After removal of 4 bases from V and 2 bases from J, the junction contained 15 bases not matched to a gene. The PCR made use of 60 Vbeta and 13 Jbeta primers. The data were produced by immunoSEQ multiplex PCR, yet TCRdb's version contains in-frame clones alone and is incomplete. The sample holds under 80,000 clones; roughly two thirds are singletons and the top ten take 2% to 2.5%. This sequence joins TRBV11-3 and TRBJ2-3, with TRBD2 identical over 13 bases. Sequencing was done on a sample of PBMCs. This clonotype was obtained from a woman aged 25-40 years in good health and CMV-seronegative. The CDR3 sequence: CASSSRTSGGYNLNTDTQYF. DNA for the CDR3: TGTGCCAGCAGCTCGCGGACTAGCGGGGGCTATAATCTTAACACAGATACGCAGTATTTT.